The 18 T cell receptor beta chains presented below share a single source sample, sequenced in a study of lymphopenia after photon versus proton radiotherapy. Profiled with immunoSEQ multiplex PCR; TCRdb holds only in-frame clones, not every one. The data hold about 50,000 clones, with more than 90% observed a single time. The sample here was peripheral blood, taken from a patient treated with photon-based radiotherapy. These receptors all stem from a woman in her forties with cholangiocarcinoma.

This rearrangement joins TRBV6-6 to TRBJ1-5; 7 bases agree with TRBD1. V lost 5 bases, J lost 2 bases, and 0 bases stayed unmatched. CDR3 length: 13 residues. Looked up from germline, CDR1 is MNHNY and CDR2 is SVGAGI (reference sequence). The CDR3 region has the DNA TGTGCCAGCAGTGGGACAGGCAATCAGCCCCAGCATTTT. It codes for CASSGTGNQPQHF.

CDR3 DNA: TGCGCCAGCAGCTTCGTGACAGGGGGGAACGGGGAGCTGTTTTTT. Protein: CASSFVTGGNGELFF. This sequence joins TRBV5-1 and TRBJ2-2; 9 bases fit TRBD1. The CDR3 totals 15 residues. Per the germline V gene, CDR1 is SGHRS and CDR2 is YFSETQ. V lost 2 bases, J lost 7 bases, and 6 bases stayed unmatched.

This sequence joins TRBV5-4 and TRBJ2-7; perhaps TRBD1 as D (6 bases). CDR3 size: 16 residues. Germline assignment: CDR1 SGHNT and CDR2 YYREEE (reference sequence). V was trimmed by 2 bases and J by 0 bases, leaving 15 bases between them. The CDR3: CASSFDQGSSSYEQYF. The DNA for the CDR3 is TGTGCCAGCAGCTTCGACCAGGGGTCAAGCTCCTACGAGCAGTACTTC.

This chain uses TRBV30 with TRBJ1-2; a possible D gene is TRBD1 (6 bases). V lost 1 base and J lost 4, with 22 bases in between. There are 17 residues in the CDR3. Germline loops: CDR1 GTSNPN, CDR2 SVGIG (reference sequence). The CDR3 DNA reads TGTGCCTGGAGTGGCCCCTACGGGGGCCGGACGCTCTATGGCTACACCTTC. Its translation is CAWSGPYGGRTLYGYTF.

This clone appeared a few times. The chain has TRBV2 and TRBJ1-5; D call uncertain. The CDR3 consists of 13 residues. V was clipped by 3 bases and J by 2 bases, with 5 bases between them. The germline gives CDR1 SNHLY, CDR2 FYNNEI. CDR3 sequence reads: CASSEHGNQPQHF. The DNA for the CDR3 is TGTGCCAGCAGTGAGCACGGCAATCAGCCCCAGCATTTT.

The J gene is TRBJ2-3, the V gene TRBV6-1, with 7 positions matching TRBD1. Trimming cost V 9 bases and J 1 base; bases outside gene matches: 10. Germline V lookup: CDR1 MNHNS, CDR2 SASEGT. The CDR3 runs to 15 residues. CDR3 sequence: CASRGEGARTDTQYF. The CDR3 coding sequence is TGTGCCAGTCGGGGAGAGGGGGCCCGCACAGATACGCAGTATTTT.

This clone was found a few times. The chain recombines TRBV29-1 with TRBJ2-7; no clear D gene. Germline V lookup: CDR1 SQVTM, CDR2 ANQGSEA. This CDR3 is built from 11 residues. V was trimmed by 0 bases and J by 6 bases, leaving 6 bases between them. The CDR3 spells CSVEDTAEQYF. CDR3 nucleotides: TGCAGCGTTGAAGACACAGCCGAGCAGTACTTC.

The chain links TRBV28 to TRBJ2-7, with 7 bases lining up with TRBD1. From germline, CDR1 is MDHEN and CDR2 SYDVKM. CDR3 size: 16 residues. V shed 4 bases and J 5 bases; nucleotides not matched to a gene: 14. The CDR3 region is CASSSPWGRGIDEQYF. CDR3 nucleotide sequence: TGTGCCAGCAGTTCCCCTTGGGGCAGGGGGATAGACGAGCAGTACTTC.

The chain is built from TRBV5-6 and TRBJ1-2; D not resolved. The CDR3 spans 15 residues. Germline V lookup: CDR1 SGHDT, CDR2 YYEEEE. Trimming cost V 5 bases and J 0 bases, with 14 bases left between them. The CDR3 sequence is CASRERRFANYGYTF. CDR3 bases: TGTGCCAGCAGGGAACGGAGATTCGCTAACTATGGCTACACCTTC.

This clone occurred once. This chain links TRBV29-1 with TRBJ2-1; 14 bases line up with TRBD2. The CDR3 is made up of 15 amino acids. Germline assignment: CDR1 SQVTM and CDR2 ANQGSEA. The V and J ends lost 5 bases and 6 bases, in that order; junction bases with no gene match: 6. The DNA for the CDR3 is TGCAGCGTTAGCTCCGGGACTAGCGGGGGCAATGAGCAGTTCTTC. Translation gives CSVSSGTSGGNEQFF.

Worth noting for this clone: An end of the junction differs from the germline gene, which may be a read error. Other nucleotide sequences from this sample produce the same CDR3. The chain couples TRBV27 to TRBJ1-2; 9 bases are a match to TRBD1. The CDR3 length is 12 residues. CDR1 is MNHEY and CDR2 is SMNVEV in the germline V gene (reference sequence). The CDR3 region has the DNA TGCGCCACGAGGGACAGGGACTATGGCTACACCTTC. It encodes CATRDRDYGYTF.

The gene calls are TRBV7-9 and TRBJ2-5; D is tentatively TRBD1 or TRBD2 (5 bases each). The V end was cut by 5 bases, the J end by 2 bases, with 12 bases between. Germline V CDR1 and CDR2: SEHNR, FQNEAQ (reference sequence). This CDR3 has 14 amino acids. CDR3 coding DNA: TGTGCCAGCAGCCCCGGGACCGTTCAAGAGACCCAGTACTTC. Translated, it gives CASSPGTVQETQYF.

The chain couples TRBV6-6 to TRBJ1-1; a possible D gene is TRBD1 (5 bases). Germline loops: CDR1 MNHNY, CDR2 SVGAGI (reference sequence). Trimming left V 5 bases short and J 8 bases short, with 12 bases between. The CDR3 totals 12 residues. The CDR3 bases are TGTGCCAGCAGTACACAGGATACCGAAGCTTTCTTT. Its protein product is CASSTQDTEAFF.

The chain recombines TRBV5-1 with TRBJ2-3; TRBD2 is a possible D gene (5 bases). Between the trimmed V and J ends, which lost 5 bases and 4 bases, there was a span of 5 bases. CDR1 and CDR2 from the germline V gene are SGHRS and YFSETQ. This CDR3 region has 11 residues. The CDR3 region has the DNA TGCGCCAGCAGTAGCGCAGATACGCAGTATTTT. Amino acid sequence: CASSSADTQYF.

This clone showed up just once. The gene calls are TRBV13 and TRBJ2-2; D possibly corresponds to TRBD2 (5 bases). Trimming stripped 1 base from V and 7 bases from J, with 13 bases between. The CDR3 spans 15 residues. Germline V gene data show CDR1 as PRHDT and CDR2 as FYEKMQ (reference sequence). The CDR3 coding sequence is TGTGCCAGCAGCTTAGAAGAGGGCGGTGGCGGGGAGCTGTTTTTT. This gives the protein CASSLEEGGGGELFF.

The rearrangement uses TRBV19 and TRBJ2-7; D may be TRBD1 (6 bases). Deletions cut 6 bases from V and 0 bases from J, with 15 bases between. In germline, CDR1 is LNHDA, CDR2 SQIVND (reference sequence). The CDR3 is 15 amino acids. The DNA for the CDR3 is TGTGCCAGTAGACTCGGAACAGGGATCTCCTACGAGCAGTACTTC. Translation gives CASRLGTGISYEQYF.

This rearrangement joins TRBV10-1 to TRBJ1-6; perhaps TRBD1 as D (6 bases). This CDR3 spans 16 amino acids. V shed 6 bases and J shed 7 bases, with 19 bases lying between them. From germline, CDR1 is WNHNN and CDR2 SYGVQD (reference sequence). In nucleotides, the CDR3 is TGCGCCAGCAGGGGAGGGGGGCTCAATAGGAATTCACCCCTCCACTTT. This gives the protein CASRGGGLNRNSPLHF.

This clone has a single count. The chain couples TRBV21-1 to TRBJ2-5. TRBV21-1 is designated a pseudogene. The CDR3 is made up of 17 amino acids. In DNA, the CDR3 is TGTGCCAGCAGCAAAGGTCCCGCCGAAACAGCGAGAGGGACCCAGTACTTC. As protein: CASSKGPAETARGTQYF.